The following is a TCR beta chain sequence with its context. This clone's antigen is unknown. No per-base quality is available; no much larger clone lies one base away. This record belongs to a study of OX40 agonist ivuxolimab in advanced cancers. Looking at the study overall: Ivuxolimab was a fully human IgG2 agonistic monoclonal antibody targeting the costimulatory receptor OX40 (CD134). Intravenous ivuxolimab was administered to patients every 2 weeks at six dose levels: 0.01, 0.1, 0.3, 1.5, 3 and 10 mg/kg. Among the roughly 50 dose-escalation patients, approximately 20 had hepatocellular carcinoma, around 15 melanoma, 9 renal cell carcinoma and 9 head and neck cancer. In the dose-escalation cohort, around four fifths of patients were male, and the mean age was approximately 60 years with a range of roughly 20 to 85. Patients were allowed to have had prior anti-PD-1, anti-PD-L1 or anti-CTLA-4 therapy, and around 37% of the dose-escalation patients had previously received checkpoint inhibitors. Partial responses occurred in three dose-escalation patients, of whom one had hepatocellular carcinoma and two had cutaneous melanoma. The point of sequencing TCRbeta in the periphery was to test whether ivuxolimab changed TCR sequence diversity and drove clonal T-cell expansion. The monotherapy dose-escalation portion (N ≈ 57 patients) of the phase I ivuxolimab trial is reported in the paper.

The trial excluded patients who had a history of autoimmune disease or who were on systemic immunosuppression. Peripheral blood for TCR sequencing was collected from all dose cohorts at baseline, on cycle 4 day 1, and on cycle 7 day 1. The samples were drawn from a first-in-human, open-label, multicenter phase I dose-escalation trial of ivuxolimab. Adults with locally advanced or metastatic melanoma, renal cell carcinoma, hepatocellular carcinoma or head and neck squamous cell carcinoma were enrolled in the trial. Before TCR sequencing, CD4+ T cells and CD8+ T cells from peripheral blood were sorted into separate populations. Genomic DNA was isolated from the sorted cells so that the TCRbeta CDR3 region could be sequenced. The immunoSEQ Assay was used to sequence the TCRbeta CDR3 regions. TCRdb took this table from immuneACCESS and kept in-frame rearrangements with V and J called. Such tables lack part of the clones; where checked against another copy, unresolved V genes explain under half of the gap, and the rest is unexplained. This sample comprises approximately 58,000 clones, about four fifths of them detected only once. Approximately 4.5% of the sample comes from the top ten.

Overall study results and their limits: At doses from 0.1 to 3.0 mg/kg, clonal expansion was seen in both CD4+ and CD8+ blood T cells between baseline and week 6. Low levels of normalized T-cell clonal expansion were also seen in some patients who did not respond. In partial responders in the 0.1-3.0 mg/kg groups, normalized peripheral clonal expansion was found to be among the lowest, especially among CD8+ T cells. After ivuxolimab, CD8+ T cells had more expanded clones than CD4+ T cells on average. The antigen specificity of the clonally expanded peripheral T cells was not determined.

From V the trimming removes 4 bases and from J it removes 5 bases, while the gene matches leave 12 bases of the junction unaccounted for. The CDR3 goes from the cysteine to the phenylalanine over 16 residues. CDR3 DNA is the only sequence kept; it has 48 bases, read in frame from the first base. The germline V gene yields SGHRS for CDR1 and YFSETQ for CDR2. The sample in question was CD4+ or CD8+ T cells sorted from blood, obtained in a trial of the OX40 agonist ivuxolimab. This receptor chain uses TRBV5-1 and TRBJ1-2, with 9 junctional bases fitting TRBD1. The source of this sequence is an adult with an advanced solid tumor such as melanoma, head and neck, liver or kidney cancer. The nucleotides are TGCGCCAGCAGCGTCCCCCCGGGACAGGGTCCATATGGCTACACCTTC. It is translated as CASSVPPGQGPYGYTF.